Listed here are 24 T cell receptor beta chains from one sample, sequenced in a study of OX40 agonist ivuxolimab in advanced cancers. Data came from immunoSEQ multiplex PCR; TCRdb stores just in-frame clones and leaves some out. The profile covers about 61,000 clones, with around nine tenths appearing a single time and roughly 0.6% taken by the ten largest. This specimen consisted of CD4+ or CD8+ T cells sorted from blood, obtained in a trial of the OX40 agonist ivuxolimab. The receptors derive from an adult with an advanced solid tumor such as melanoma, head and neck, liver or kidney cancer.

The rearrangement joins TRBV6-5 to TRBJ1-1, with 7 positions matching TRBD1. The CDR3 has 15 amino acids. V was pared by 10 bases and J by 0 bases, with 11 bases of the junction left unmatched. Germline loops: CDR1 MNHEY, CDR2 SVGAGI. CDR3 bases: TGTGCCACCCTGACAGGGCACGGAATGAACACTGAAGCTTTCTTT. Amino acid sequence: CATLTGHGMNTEAFF.

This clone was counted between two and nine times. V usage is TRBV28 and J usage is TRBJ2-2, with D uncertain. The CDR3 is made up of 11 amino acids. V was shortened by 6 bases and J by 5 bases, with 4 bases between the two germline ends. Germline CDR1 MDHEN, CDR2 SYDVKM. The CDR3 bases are TGTGCCAGCAGGATAACCGGGGAGCTGTTTTTT. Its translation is CASRITGELFF.

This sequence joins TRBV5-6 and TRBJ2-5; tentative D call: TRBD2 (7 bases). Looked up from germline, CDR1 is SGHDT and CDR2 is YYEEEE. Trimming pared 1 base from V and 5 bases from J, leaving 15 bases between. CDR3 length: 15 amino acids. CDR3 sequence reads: CASSLTGGPRETQYF. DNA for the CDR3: TGTGCCAGCAGCTTGACCGGGGGGCCGAGGGAGACCCAGTACTTC. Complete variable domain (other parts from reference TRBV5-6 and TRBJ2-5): DAGVTQSPTHLIKTRGQQVTLRCSPKSGHDTVSWYQQALGQGPQFIFQYYEEEERQRGNFPDRFSGHQFPNYSSELNVNALLLGDSALYLCASSLTGGPRETQYFGPGTRLLVL.

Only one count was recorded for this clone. The CDR3 sequence: CASSQVVGVNTEAFF. The CDR3 nucleotides read TGCGCCAGCAGCCAAGTAGTTGGTGTGAACACTGAAGCTTTCTTT. The rearrangement uses TRBV4-1 and TRBJ1-1; no clear D. Germline loops: CDR1 MGHRA, CDR2 YSYEKL. Deletions cut 1 base from V and 0 bases from J, with 9 bases between. There are 15 residues in the CDR3.

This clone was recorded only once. The CDR3 sequence: CSAKTSRRDNEQFF. The CDR3 nucleotides read TGCAGCGCCAAGACTAGTAGGAGGGACAATGAGCAGTTCTTC. The chain links TRBV29-1 to TRBJ2-1; D perhaps matches TRBD2 (6 bases). Germline V CDR1 and CDR2: SQVTM, ANQGSEA. This CDR3 is 14 amino acids long. Trimming shortened V by 7 bases and J by 5 bases, and 18 bases separated the two germline ends.

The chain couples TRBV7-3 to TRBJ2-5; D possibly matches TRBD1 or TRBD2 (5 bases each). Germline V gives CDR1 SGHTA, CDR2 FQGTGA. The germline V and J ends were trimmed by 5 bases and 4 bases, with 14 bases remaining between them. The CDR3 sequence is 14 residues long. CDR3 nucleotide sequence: TGTGCCAGCAGCCTGGGACCAACCCCAGAGACCCAGTACTTC. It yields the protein CASSLGPTPETQYF.

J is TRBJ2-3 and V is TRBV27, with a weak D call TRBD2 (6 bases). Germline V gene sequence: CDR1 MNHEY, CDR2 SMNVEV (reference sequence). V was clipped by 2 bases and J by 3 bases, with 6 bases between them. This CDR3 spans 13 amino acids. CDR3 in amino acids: CASSLAGTDTQYF. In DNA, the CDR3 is TGTGCCAGCAGTTTAGCGGGGACAGATACGCAGTATTTT.

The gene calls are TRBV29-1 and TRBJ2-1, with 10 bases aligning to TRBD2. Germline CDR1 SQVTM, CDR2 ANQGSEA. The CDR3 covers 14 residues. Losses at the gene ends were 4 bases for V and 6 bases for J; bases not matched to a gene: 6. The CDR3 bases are TGCAGCGTTGGGAGCGGGGGGGCATCCAATGAGCAGTTCTTC. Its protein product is CSVGSGGASNEQFF.

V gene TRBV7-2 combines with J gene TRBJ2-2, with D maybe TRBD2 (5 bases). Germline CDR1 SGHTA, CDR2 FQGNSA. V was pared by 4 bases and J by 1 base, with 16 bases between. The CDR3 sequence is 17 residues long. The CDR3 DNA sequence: TGTGCCAGCAGCTCTCGCCCACCCGGGAAGAACACCGGGGAGCTGTTTTTT. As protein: CASSSRPPGKNTGELFF.

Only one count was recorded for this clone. DNA of the CDR3: TGTGCCTGGATCCGCATCGGAGGGGGTCAAGAGACCCAGTACTTC. Amino acid sequence: CAWIRIGGGQETQYF. V usage is TRBV30 and J usage is TRBJ2-5; D assignment may be TRBD1 or TRBD2 (6 bases each). CDR1 is GTSNPN, CDR2 SVGIG, per germline (reference sequence). The CDR3 covers 15 residues. The ends were cut back, 4 bases at V and 2 bases at J, with 17 bases in the middle.

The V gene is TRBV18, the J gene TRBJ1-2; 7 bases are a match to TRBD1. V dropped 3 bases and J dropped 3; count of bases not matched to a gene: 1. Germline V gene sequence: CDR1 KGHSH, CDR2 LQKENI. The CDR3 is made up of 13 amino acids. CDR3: CASSPGQDYGYTF. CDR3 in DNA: TGTGCCAGCTCACCCGGACAGGACTATGGCTACACCTTC.

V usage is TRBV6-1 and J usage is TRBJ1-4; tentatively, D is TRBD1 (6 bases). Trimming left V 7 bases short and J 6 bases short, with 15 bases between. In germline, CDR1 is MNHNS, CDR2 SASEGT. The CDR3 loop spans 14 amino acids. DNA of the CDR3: TGTGCCAGCATGAAAGACAGGCCTGATGAAAAACTGTTTTTT. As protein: CASMKDRPDEKLFF.

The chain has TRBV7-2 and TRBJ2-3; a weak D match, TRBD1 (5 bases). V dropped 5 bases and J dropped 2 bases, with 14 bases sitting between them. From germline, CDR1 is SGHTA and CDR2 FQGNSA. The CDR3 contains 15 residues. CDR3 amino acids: CASSPLGRNTDTQYF. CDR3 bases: TGTGCCAGCAGCCCCCTGGGGCGGAACACAGATACGCAGTATTTT.

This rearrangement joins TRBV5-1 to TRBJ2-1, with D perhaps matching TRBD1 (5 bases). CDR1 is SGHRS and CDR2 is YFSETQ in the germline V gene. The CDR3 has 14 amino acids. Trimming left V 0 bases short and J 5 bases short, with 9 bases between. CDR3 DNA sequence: TGCGCCAGCAGCTTGGGGCAGGGCCACAATGAGCAGTTCTTC. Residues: CASSLGQGHNEQFF. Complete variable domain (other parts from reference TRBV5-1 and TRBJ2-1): KAGVTQTPRYLIKTRGQQVTLSCSPISGHRSVSWYQQTPGQGLQFLFEYFSETQRNKGNFPGRFSGRQFSNSRSEMNVSTLELGDSALYLCASSLGQGHNEQFFGPGTRLTVL.

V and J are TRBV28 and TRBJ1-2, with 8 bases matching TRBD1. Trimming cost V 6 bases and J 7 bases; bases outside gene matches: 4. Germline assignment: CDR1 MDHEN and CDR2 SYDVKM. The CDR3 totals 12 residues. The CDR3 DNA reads TGTGCCAGCAGACCGACAGGGGCTGGCTACACCTTC. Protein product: CASRPTGAGYTF.

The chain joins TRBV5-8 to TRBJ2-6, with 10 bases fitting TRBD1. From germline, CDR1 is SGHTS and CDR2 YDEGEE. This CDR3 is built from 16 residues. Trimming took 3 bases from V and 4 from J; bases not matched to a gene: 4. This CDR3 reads CASSSGQGSGANVLTF. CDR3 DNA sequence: TGTGCCAGCAGCTCGGGACAGGGGAGCGGGGCCAACGTCCTGACTTTC.

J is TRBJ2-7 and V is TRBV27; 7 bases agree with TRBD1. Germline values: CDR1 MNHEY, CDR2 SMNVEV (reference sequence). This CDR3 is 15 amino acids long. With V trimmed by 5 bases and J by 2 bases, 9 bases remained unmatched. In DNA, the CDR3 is TGTGCCAGCAGTAGGGGGCAGGGGTGGGCCTACGAGCAGTACTTC. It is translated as CASSRGQGWAYEQYF.

The CDR3 nucleotides are TGTGCCAGTAACGGACCCGTGGGACGCAGCAATCAGCCCCAGCATTTT. Translating it yields CASNGPVGRSNQPQHF. The chain uses TRBV19 and TRBJ1-5, with D perhaps matching TRBD1 (5 bases). V dropped 7 bases and J dropped 1 base, with 17 bases sitting between them. Germline CDR1 is LNHDA and CDR2 is SQIVND (reference sequence). The CDR3 is 16 amino acids.

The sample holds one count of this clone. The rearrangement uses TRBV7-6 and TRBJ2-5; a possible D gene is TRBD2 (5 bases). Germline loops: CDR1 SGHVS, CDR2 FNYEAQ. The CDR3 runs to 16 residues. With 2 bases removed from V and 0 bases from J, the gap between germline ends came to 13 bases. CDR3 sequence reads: CASSLNPSGNQETQYF. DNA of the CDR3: TGTGCCAGCAGCTTAAATCCGTCGGGGAACCAAGAGACCCAGTACTTC.

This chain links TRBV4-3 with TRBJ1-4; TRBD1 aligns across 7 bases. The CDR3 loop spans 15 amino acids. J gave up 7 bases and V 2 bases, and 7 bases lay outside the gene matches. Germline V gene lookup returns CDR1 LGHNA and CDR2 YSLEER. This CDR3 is CASSQTTGFGEKLFF. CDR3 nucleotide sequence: TGCGCCAGCAGCCAAACGACAGGGTTCGGTGAAAAACTGTTTTTT.

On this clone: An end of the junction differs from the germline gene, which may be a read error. This CDR3 is CASSLAGQIF. For the CDR3, the DNA is TGTGCCAGCAGCTTAGCTGGACAGATCTTC. The chain couples TRBV7-9 to TRBJ2-1; a possible D gene is TRBD1 (6 bases). The CDR3 is 10 residues long. Per the germline V gene, CDR1 is SEHNR and CDR2 is FQNEAQ (reference sequence).

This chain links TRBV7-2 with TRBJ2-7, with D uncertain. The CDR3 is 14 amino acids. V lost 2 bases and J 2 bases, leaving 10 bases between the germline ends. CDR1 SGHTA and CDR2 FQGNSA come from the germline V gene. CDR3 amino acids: CASSLRQAPYEQYF. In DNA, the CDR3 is TGTGCCAGCAGCTTACGTCAGGCCCCCTACGAGCAGTACTTC.

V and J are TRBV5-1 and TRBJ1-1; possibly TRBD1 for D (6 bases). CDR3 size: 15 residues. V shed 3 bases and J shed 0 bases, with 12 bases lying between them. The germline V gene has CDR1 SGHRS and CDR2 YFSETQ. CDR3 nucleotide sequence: TGCGCCAGCAGCTCGCCGGACAGTGTGAACACTGAAGCTTTCTTT. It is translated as CASSSPDSVNTEAFF.

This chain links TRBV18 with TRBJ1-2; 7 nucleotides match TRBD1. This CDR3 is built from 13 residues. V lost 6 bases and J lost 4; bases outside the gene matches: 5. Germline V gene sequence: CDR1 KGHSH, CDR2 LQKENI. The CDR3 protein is CASSPDRIYGYTF. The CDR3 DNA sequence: TGTGCCAGCTCTCCGGACAGGATCTATGGCTACACCTTC.